The clone carrying this T cell receptor beta chain was counted once. This entry is derived from a study of CD8 T cells in Susac syndrome. V was clipped by 0 bases and J by 2 bases, with 8 bases between them. The CDR3 has 14 amino acids. Looked up from germline, CDR1 is SGHRS and CDR2 is YFSETQ. Random hexamers were used to reverse transcribe the RNA input (roughly 0.5 to 1 ug). TCRdb re-called the immunoSEQ multiplex PCR reads with MiXCR, one entry per CDR3 protein. Among 200,000 or so distinct CDR3 sequences listed, 90% to 95% were seen once. The sample taken for sequencing was CD4+ T cells from PBMCs. The TCR sequence derives from a human donor with multiple sclerosis. The genes are TRBV5-1 and TRBJ2-5; no reliable D call. The CDR3 bases are TGCGCCAGCAGCTTGGGCCAGCCTCAAGAGACCCAGTACTTC. It specifies CASSLGQPQETQYF. Complete variable domain (other parts from reference TRBV5-1 and TRBJ2-5): KAGVTQTPRYLIKTRGQQVTLSCSPISGHRSVSWYQQTPGQGLQFLFEYFSETQRNKGNFPGRFSGRQFSNSRSEMNVSTLELGDSALYLCASSLGQPQETQYFGPGTRLLVL.